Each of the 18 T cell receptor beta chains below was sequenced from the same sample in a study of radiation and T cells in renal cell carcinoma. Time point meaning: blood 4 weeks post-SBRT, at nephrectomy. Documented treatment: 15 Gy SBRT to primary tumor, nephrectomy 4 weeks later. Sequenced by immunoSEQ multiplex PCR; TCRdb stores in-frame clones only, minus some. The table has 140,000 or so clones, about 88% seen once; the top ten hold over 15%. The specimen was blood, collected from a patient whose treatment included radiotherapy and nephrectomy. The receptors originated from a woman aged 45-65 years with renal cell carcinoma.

The CDR3 DNA reads TGTGCCAGCAGTTTTGCCGGGGCACGAGAGACCCAGTACTTC. This codes for CASSFAGARETQYF. The rearrangement joins TRBV27 to TRBJ2-5; either TRBD1 or TRBD2 may supply D (5 bases each). Trimming took off 3 bases at V and 4 bases at J, with 12 bases between the two ends. Germline values: CDR1 MNHEY, CDR2 SMNVEV (reference sequence). The length of the CDR3 is 14 residues.

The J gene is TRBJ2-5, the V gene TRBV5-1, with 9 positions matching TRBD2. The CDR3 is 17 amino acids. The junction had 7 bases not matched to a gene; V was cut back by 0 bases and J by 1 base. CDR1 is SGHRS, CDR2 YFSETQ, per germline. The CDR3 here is CASSLAGAGGSQETQYF. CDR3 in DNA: TGCGCCAGCAGCTTGGCCGGGGCGGGAGGGAGCCAAGAGACCCAGTACTTC.

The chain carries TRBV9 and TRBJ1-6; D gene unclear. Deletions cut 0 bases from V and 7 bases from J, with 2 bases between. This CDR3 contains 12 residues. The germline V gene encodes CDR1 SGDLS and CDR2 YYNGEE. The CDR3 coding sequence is TGTGCCAGCAGCGTAGGGAATTCACCCCTCCACTTT. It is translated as CASSVGNSPLHF.

CDR3: CASSQGDRDGNTIYF. Here the CDR3 DNA reads TGCGCCAGCAGCCAAGGAGACAGGGATGGAAACACCATATATTTT. The chain is built from TRBV4-1 and TRBJ1-3; TRBD1 aligns across 7 bases. Losses at the gene ends were 1 base for V and 3 bases for J; bases not matched to a gene: 3. CDR1 and CDR2 (germline): MGHRA, YSYEKL. The CDR3 loop spans 15 amino acids.

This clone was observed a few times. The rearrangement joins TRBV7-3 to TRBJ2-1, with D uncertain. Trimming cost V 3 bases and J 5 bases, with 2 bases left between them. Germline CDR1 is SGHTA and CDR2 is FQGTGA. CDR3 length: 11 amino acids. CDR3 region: CASSLNNEQFF. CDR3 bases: TGTGCCAGCAGCTTGAACAATGAGCAGTTCTTC.

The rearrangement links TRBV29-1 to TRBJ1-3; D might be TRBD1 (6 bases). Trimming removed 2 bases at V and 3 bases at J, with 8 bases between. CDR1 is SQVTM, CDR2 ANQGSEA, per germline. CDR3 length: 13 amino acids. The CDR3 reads CSVEPGDGNTIYF. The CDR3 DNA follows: TGCAGCGTTGAACCAGGGGATGGAAACACCATATATTTT.

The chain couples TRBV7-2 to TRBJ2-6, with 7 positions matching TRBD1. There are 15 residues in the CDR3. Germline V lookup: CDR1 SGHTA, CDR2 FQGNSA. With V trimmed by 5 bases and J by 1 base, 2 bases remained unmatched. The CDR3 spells CASSKQGSGANVLTF. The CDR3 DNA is TGTGCCAGCAGCAAACAGGGGTCTGGGGCCAACGTCCTGACTTTC. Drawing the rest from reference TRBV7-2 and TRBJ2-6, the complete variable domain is GAGVSQSPSNKVTEKGKDVELRCDPISGHTALYWYRQSLGQGLEFLIYFQGNSAPDKSGLPSDRFSAERTGGSVSTLTIQRTQQEDSAVYLCASSKQGSGANVLTFGAGSRLTVL.

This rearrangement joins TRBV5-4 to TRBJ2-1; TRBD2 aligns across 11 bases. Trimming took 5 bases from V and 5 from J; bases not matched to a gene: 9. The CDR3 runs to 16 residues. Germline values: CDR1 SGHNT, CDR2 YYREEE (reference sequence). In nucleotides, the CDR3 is TGTGCCAGCAGTCCACCCAGACTAGCGGGAAACAATGAGCAGTTCTTC. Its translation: CASSPPRLAGNNEQFF.

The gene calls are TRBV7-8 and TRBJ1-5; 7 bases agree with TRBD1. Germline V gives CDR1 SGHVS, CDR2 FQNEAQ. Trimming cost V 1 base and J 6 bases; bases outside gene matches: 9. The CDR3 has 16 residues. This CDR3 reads CASSLGGRGEGQPQHF. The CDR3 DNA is TGTGCCAGCAGCTTAGGTGGCAGGGGGGAGGGTCAGCCCCAGCATTTT.

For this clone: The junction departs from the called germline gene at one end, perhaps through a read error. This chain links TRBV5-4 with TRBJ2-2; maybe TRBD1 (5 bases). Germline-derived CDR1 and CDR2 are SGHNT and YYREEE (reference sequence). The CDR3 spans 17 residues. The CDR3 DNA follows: TGCGCCAGCAGCCAAGATCCTGGGCAGGGTTACGCCGGGGAGCTGTTTTTT. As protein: CASSQDPGQGYAGELFF.

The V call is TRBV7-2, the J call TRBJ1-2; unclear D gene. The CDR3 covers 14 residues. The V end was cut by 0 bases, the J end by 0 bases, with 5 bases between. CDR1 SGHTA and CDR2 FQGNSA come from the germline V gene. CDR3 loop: CASSLARSNYGYTF. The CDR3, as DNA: TGTGCCAGCAGCTTAGCCAGGTCTAACTATGGCTACACCTTC.

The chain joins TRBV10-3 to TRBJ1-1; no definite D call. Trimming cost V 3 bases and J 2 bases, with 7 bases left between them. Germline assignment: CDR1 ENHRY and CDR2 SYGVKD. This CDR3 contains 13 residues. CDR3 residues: CAISDSRNTEAFF. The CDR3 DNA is TGTGCCATCAGTGATTCCCGTAACACTGAAGCTTTCTTT.

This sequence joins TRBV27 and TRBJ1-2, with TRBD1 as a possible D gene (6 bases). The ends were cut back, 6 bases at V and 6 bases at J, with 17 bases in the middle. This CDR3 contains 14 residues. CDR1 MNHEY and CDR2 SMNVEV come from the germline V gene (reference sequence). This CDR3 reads CASSITGFVNGYTF. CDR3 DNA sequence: TGTGCCAGCAGCATTACAGGGTTCGTGAATGGCTACACCTTC.

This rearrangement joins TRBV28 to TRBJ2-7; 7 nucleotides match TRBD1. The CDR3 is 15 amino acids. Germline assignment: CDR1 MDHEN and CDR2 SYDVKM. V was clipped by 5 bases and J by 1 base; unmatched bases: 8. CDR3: CASSKTGDPSYEQYF. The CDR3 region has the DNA TGTGCCAGCAGTAAAACAGGGGACCCTTCCTACGAGCAGTACTTC.

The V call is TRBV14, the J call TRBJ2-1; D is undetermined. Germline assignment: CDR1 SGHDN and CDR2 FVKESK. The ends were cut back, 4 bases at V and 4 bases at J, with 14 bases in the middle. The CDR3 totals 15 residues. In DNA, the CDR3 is TGTGCCAGCAGCCGTCCTGCCCTCCGGTACAATGAGCAGTTCTTC. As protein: CASSRPALRYNEQFF.

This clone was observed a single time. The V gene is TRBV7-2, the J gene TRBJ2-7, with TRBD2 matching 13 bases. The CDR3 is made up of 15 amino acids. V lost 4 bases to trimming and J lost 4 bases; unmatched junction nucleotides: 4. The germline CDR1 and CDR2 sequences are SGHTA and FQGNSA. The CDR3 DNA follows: TGTGCCAGCAGCTCCCCGACTAGCGGGGGGTACGAGCAGTACTTC. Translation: CASSSPTSGGYEQYF.

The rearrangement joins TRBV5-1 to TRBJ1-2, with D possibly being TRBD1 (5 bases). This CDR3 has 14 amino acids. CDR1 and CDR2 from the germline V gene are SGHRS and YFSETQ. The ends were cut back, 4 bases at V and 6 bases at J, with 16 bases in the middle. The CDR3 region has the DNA TGCGCCAGCAGCCTTGGTGGGGCAGACCATGGCTACACCTTC. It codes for CASSLGGADHGYTF.

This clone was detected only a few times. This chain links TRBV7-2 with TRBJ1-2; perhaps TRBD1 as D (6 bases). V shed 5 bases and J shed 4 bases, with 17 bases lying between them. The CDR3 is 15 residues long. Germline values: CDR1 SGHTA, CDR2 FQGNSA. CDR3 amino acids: CASSQPRGGGYGYTF. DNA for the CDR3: TGTGCCAGCAGCCAGCCCAGGGGTGGTGGCTATGGCTACACCTTC. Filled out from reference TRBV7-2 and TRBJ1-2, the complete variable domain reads GAGVSQSPSNKVTEKGKDVELRCDPISGHTALYWYRQSLGQGLEFLIYFQGNSAPDKSGLPSDRFSAERTGGSVSTLTIQRTQQEDSAVYLCASSQPRGGGYGYTFGSGTRLTVV.